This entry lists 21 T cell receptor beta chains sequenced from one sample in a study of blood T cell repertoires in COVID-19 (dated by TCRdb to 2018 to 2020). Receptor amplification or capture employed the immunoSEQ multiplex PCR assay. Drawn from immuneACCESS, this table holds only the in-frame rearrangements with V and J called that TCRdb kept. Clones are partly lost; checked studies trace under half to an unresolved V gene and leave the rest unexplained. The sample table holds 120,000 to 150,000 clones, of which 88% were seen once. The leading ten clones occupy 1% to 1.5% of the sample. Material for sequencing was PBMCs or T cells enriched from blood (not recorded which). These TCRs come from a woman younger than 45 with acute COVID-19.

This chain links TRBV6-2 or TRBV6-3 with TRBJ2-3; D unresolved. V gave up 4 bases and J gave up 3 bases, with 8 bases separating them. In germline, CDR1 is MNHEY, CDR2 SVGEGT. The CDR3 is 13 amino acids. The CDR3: CASSLIETDTQYF. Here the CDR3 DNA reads TGTGCCAGCAGTTTGATTGAGACAGATACGCAGTATTTT.

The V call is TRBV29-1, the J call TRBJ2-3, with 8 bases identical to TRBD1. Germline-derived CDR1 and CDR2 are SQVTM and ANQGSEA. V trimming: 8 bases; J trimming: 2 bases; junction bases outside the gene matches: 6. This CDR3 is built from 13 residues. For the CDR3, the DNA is TGCAGCCTCCGGACAGGGACCACAGATACGCAGTATTTT. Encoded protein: CSLRTGTTDTQYF.

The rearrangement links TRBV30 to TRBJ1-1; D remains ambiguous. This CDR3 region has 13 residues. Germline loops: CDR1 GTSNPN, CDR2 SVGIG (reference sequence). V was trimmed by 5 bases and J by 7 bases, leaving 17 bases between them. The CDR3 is CAWEPGVRSEAFF. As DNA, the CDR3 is TGTGCCTGGGAGCCCGGGGTTCGCAGTGAAGCTTTCTTT.

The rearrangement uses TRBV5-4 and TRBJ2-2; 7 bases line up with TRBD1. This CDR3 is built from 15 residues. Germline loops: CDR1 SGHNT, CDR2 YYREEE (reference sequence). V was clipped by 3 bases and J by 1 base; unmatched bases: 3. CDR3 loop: CASSSWTGNTGELFF. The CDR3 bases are TGTGCCAGCAGCTCATGGACAGGGAACACCGGGGAGCTGTTTTTT. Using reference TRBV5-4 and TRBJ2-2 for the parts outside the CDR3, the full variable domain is ETGVTQSPTHLIKTRGQQVTLRCSSQSGHNTVSWYQQALGQGPQFIFQYYREEENGRGNFPPRFSGLQFPNYSSELNVNALELDDSALYLCASSSWTGNTGELFFGEGSRLTVL.

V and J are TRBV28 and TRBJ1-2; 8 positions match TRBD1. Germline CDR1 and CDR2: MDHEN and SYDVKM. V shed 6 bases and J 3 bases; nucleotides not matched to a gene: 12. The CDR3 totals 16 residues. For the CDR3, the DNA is TGTGCCAGCAGGAAGGACAGGGAGGGTTGGCACTATGGCTACACCTTC. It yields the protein CASRKDREGWHYGYTF.

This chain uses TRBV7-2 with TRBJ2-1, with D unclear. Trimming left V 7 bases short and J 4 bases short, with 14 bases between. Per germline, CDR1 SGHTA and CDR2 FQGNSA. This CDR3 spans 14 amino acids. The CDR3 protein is CASKPPAPYNEQFF. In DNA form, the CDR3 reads TGTGCCAGCAAACCCCCAGCGCCTTACAATGAGCAGTTCTTC.

The CDR3 DNA reads as TGCGCCAGCAGCTTCGGGACTAGCCTAGGGTCATGGGAGACCCAGTACTTC. Protein: CASSFGTSLGSWETQYF. The chain links TRBV5-1 to TRBJ2-5, with TRBD2 matching over 9 bases. Germline-derived CDR1 and CDR2 are SGHRS and YFSETQ. Trimming cost V 2 bases and J 5 bases; bases outside gene matches: 13. The CDR3 is 17 amino acids. The full variable domain, completed using reference TRBV5-1 and TRBJ2-5, is KAGVTQTPRYLIKTRGQQVTLSCSPISGHRSVSWYQQTPGQGLQFLFEYFSETQRNKGNFPGRFSGRQFSNSRSEMNVSTLELGDSALYLCASSFGTSLGSWETQYFGPGTRLLVL.

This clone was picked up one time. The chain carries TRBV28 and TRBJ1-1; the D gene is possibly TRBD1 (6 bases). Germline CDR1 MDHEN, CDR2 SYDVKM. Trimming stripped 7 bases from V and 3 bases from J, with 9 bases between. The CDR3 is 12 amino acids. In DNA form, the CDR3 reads TGTGCCAGCAAGGGACACCACACTGAAGCTTTCTTT. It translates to CASKGHHTEAFF.

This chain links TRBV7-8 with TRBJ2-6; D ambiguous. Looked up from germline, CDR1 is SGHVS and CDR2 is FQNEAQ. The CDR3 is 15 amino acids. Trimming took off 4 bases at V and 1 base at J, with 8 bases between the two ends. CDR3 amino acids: CASSSEWSGANVLTF. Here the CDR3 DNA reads TGTGCCAGCAGCTCCGAGTGGTCTGGGGCCAACGTCCTGACTTTC.

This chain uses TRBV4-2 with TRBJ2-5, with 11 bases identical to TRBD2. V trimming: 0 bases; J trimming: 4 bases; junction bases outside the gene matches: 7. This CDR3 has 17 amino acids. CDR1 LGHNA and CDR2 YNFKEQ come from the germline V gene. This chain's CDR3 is CASSQDPGTSGGETQYF. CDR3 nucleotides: TGTGCCAGCAGCCAAGATCCGGGGACTAGCGGAGGAGAGACCCAGTACTTC.

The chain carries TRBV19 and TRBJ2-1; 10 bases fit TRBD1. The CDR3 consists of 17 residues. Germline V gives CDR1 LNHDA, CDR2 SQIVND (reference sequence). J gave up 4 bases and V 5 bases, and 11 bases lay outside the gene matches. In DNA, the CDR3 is TGTGCCAGTAGTTCGATTTGGGGGACAGGGGCGTACAATGAGCAGTTCTTC. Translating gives CASSSIWGTGAYNEQFF.

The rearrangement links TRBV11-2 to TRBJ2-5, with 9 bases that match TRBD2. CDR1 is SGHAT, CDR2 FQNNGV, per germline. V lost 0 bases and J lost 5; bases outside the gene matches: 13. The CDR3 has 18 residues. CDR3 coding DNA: TGTGCCAGCAGCTTAGATCTTCGGGCTAGCGGGATTAGGGAGACCCAGTACTTC. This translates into CASSLDLRASGIRETQYF.

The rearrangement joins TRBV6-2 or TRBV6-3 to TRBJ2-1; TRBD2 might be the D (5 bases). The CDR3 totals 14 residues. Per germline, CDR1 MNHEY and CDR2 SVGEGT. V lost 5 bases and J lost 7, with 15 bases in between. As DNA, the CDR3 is TGTGCCAGCAGTGGGTTAGCAGGAGGTAATGAGCAGTTCTTC. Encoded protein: CASSGLAGGNEQFF.

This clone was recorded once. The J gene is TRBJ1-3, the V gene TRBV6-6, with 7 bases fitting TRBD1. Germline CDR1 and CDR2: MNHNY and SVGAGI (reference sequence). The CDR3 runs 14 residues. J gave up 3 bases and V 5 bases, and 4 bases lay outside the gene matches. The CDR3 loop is CASSVTGVGNTIYF. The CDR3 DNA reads TGTGCCAGCAGTGTCACAGGGGTTGGAAACACCATATATTTT.

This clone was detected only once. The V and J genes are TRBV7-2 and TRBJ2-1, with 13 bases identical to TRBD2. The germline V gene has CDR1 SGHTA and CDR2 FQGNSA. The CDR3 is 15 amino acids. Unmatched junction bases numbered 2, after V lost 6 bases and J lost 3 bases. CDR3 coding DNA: TGTGCCAGCAGTCGGACTAGCGGGAGCTACAATGAGCAGTTCTTC. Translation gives CASSRTSGSYNEQFF.

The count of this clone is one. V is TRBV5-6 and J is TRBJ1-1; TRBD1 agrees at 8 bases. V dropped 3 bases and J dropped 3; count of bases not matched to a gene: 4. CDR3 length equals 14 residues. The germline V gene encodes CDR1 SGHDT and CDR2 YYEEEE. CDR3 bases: TGTGCCAGCAGCTACGGACAGGGCTACACTGAAGCTTTCTTT. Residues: CASSYGQGYTEAFF.

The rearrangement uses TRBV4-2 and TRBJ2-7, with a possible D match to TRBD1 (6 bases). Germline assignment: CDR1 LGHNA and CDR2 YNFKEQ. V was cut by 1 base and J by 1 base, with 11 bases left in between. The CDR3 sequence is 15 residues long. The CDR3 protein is CASSQGTAWSYEQYF. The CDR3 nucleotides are TGTGCCAGCAGCCAAGGGACAGCATGGTCCTACGAGCAGTACTTC.

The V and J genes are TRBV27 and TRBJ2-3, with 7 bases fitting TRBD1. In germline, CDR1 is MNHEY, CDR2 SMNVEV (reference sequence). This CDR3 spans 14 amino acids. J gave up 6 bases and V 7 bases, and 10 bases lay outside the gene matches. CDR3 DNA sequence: TGTGCCAGCAACCACAGGGGCAGGTGGGATACGCAGTATTTT. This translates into CASNHRGRWDTQYF.

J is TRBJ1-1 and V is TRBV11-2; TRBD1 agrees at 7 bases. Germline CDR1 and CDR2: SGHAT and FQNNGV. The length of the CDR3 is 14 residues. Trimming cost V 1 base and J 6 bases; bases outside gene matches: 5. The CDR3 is CASSLVTGLAEAFF. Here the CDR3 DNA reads TGTGCCAGCAGCTTAGTGACAGGGCTGGCTGAAGCTTTCTTT.

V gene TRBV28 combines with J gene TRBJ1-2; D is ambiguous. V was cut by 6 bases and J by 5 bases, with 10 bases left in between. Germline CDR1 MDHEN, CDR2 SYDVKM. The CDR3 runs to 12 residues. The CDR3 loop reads CASSDIEYGYTF. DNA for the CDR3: TGTGCCAGCAGCGACATCGAATATGGCTACACCTTC.

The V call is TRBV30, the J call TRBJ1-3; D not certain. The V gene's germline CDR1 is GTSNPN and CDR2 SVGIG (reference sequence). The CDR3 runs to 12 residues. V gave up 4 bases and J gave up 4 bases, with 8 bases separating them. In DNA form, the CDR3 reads TGTGCCTGGACTCAACAGGGAAACACCATATATTTT. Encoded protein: CAWTQQGNTIYF.